One and the same sample provided the 8 T cell receptor beta chains below, sequenced in a study of PD-1 blockade in classical Hodgkin lymphoma. Each patient relapsed following autologous stem cell transplantation, and prior brentuximab vedotin exposure differed. Profiled with immunoSEQ multiplex PCR; TCRdb holds only in-frame clones, not every one. The repertoire holds approximately 79,000 clones, nearly 95% seen once, with less than 3% in the top ten. The sequencing here drew on peripheral blood mononuclear cells (PBMCs), taken before the second cycle of nivolumab. Receptor source: a human donor with classical Hodgkin lymphoma.

The rearrangement uses TRBV2 and TRBJ1-2; D is unclear. The CDR3 has 10 residues. Trimming stripped 3 bases from V and 8 bases from J, with 4 bases between. CDR1 and CDR2 (germline): SNHLY, FYNNEI. For the CDR3, the DNA is TGTGCCAGCAGTGATGGCGGCTACACCTTC. It encodes CASSDGGYTF.

V and J are TRBV5-6 and TRBJ1-3; no definite D call. The CDR3 totals 15 residues. Between the trimmed V and J ends, which lost 2 bases and 4 bases, there was a span of 13 bases. Germline V CDR1 and CDR2: SGHDT, YYEEEE. CDR3 amino acids: CASSLRVGLGNTIYF. The CDR3 DNA follows: TGTGCCAGCAGCTTACGGGTCGGGTTAGGAAACACCATATATTTT.

The J gene is TRBJ2-7, the V gene TRBV28; tentatively, D is TRBD1 (6 bases). Germline V gives CDR1 MDHEN, CDR2 SYDVKM. V was trimmed by 7 bases and J by 0 bases, leaving 13 bases between them. The CDR3 has 14 amino acids. The CDR3 DNA is TGTGCCAGCACGACAGGCGTCAGCTCCTACGAGCAGTACTTC. Encoded protein: CASTTGVSSYEQYF.

The V call is TRBV18, the J call TRBJ1-5, with 10 nucleotides matching TRBD1. Germline CDR1 KGHSH, CDR2 LQKENI. The CDR3 totals 16 residues. V was clipped by 2 bases and J by 5 bases; unmatched bases: 6. CDR3 sequence (DNA): TGTGCCAGCTCACCAAGGACAGGGGGGGTGGATCAGCCCCAGCATTTT. Residues: CASSPRTGGVDQPQHF.

Here the CDR3 reads CAISDWKRAQETQYF. CDR3 bases: TGTGCCATCAGTGACTGGAAAAGGGCCCAAGAGACCCAGTACTTC. The V and J genes are TRBV10-3 and TRBJ2-5; no definite D call. CDR1 ENHRY and CDR2 SYGVKD come from the germline V gene. The CDR3 length is 15 residues. With 3 bases removed from V and 1 base from J, the gap between germline ends came to 12 bases.

The chain links TRBV4-1 to TRBJ2-5, with a tentative D call TRBD2 (6 bases). This CDR3 region has 14 residues. The ends were cut back, 0 bases at V and 6 bases at J, with 11 bases in the middle. Germline V gene lookup returns CDR1 MGHRA and CDR2 YSYEKL. CDR3 sequence reads: CASSQDPGRKTQYF. The CDR3 region has the DNA TGCGCCAGCAGCCAAGATCCGGGGAGGAAGACCCAGTACTTC.

J is TRBJ2-3 and V is TRBV29-1; 8 nucleotides agree with TRBD1. Germline V gene data show CDR1 as SQVTM and CDR2 as ANQGSEA. The CDR3 totals 14 residues. The V gene end was trimmed by 7 bases and the J gene end by 0 bases; junction bases not matched to a gene: 6. CDR3 sequence reads: CSAGQGASTDTQYF. CDR3 DNA sequence: TGCAGCGCCGGACAGGGCGCTAGCACAGATACGCAGTATTTT.

This chain uses TRBV5-1 with TRBJ2-2; TRBD2 matches at 7 bases. The CDR3 has 15 amino acids. Per germline, CDR1 SGHRS and CDR2 YFSETQ. V dropped 0 bases and J dropped 3; count of bases not matched to a gene: 2. CDR3 amino acids: CASSLVRGDTGELFF. DNA of the CDR3: TGCGCCAGCAGCTTGGTCCGGGGGGACACCGGGGAGCTGTTTTTT.